Shown below are 30 T cell receptor beta chains from a single sample sequenced in a study of T-cell memory formation after mild COVID-19. TCRdb recomputed calls from the 5' RACE reads with MiXCR, one row per CDR3 protein. This table holds around 150,000 distinct CDR3 sequences, roughly 15% found once. The sample consisted of PBMCs or a T cell subset sorted from them (not recorded which). The receptors derive from an adult woman who had mild COVID-19 (a few samples of this study predate the infection). Cell type and time point are not known.

The chain uses TRBV5-1 and TRBJ1-6; 7 bases line up with TRBD1. This CDR3 has 14 residues. V lost 4 bases, J lost 8 bases, and 6 bases stayed unmatched. CDR1 is SGHRS, CDR2 YFSETQ, per germline. The CDR3 bases are TGCGCCAGCAGCCTTGACAGGGCTCATTCACCCCTCCACTTT. Protein product: CASSLDRAHSPLHF. Combining the CDR3 with reference TRBV5-1 and TRBJ1-6 gives the whole variable domain KAGVTQTPRYLIKTRGQQVTLSCSPISGHRSVSWYQQTPGQGLQFLFEYFSETQRNKGNFPGRFSGRQFSNSRSEMNVSTLELGDSALYLCASSLDRAHSPLHFGNGTRLTVT.

This clonotype was observed a handful of times. The chain recombines TRBV20-1 with TRBJ2-1, with unresolved D. The CDR3 has 15 amino acids. Per germline, CDR1 DFQATT and CDR2 SNEGSKA (reference sequence). With 1 base removed from V and 5 bases from J, the gap between germline ends came to 15 bases. CDR3 in DNA: TGCAGTGCTAGAGTCGGCGCAGCCATCGACAATGAGCAGTTCTTC. It translates to CSARVGAAIDNEQFF.

This chain uses TRBV4-1 with TRBJ1-1, with 10 bases matching TRBD1. The CDR3 has 18 amino acids. The V and J ends lost 1 base and 4 bases, in that order; junction bases with no gene match: 12. Per the germline V gene, CDR1 is MGHRA and CDR2 is YSYEKL. CDR3 protein: CASSQGRQGARVGTEAFF. In DNA, the CDR3 is TGCGCCAGCAGCCAAGGTAGACAGGGGGCGCGAGTGGGCACTGAAGCTTTCTTT.

This clonotype was detected a few times. The chain links TRBV6-2 or TRBV6-3 to TRBJ1-1, with TRBD1 identical over 7 bases. Germline V gives CDR1 MNHEY, CDR2 SVGEGT. CDR3 length equals 15 residues. The V gene end was trimmed by 5 bases and the J gene end by 4 bases; junction bases not matched to a gene: 10. This chain's CDR3 is CASSTGAGLGTEAFF. CDR3 nucleotides: TGTGCCAGCAGTACAGGGGCCGGGCTGGGCACTGAAGCTTTCTTT.

The sample holds a few counts of this clonotype. The chain carries TRBV7-9 and TRBJ2-1; D call uncertain. The V and J ends lost 0 bases and 8 bases respectively, with 11 bases between them. The CDR3 sequence is 14 residues long. Germline V gene sequence: CDR1 SEHNR, CDR2 FQNEAQ (reference sequence). As DNA, the CDR3 is TGTGCCAGCAGCTTAGCGGGATTTAGGGATGAGCAGTTCTTC. It is translated as CASSLAGFRDEQFF.

The chain recombines TRBV6-1 with TRBJ1-1; D remains unclear. Trimming removed 8 bases at V and 6 bases at J, with 10 bases between. The germline V gene has CDR1 MNHNS and CDR2 SASEGT. CDR3 size: 11 residues. For the CDR3, the DNA is TGTGCCAGCCGTCATACGGCTGAAGCTTTCTTT. This codes for CASRHTAEAFF.

This clonotype showed up just a few times. V and J are TRBV24-1 and TRBJ2-1; 9 bases are a match to TRBD1. The CDR3 has 14 residues. Germline V gene sequence: CDR1 KGHDR, CDR2 SFDVKD. V was pared by 4 bases and J by 6 bases, with 3 bases of the junction left unmatched. CDR3 coding DNA: TGTGCCACCAGTGAACAGGGGGCGCTCAATGAGCAGTTCTTC. Translation gives CATSEQGALNEQFF.

The chain joins TRBV20-1 to TRBJ1-2, with TRBD1 matching over 9 bases. In germline, CDR1 is DFQATT, CDR2 SNEGSKA (reference sequence). The junction had 10 bases not matched to a gene; V was cut back by 6 bases and J by 2 bases. The CDR3 spans 15 residues. CDR3 loop: CSARETGTGNYGYTF. The CDR3 DNA sequence: TGCAGTGCCCGTGAAACTGGGACAGGGAACTATGGCTACACCTTC.

Only a few counts were recorded for this clonotype. The chain couples TRBV10-3 to TRBJ2-7; either TRBD1 or TRBD2 may supply D (5 bases each). The CDR3 runs to 14 residues. Between the trimmed V and J ends, which lost 6 bases and 2 bases, there was a span of 14 bases. Germline CDR1 and CDR2: ENHRY and SYGVKD. The CDR3 sequence is CAISPGTRTYEQYF. The CDR3 DNA reads TGTGCCATCAGCCCCGGGACGCGAACCTACGAGCAGTACTTC.

In this sample, this clonotype turned up a few times. The genes are TRBV5-4 and TRBJ2-1; 11 bases are shared with TRBD2. Per germline, CDR1 SGHNT and CDR2 YYREEE (reference sequence). This CDR3 has 13 residues. Trimming took 7 bases from V and 6 from J; bases not matched to a gene: 3. This CDR3 is CASYGLAGNEQFF. CDR3 nucleotide sequence: TGTGCCAGCTATGGACTAGCGGGCAATGAGCAGTTCTTC. Based on the CDR3 plus reference TRBV5-4 and TRBJ2-1, the full variable domain is ETGVTQSPTHLIKTRGQQVTLRCSSQSGHNTVSWYQQALGQGPQFIFQYYREEENGRGNFPPRFSGLQFPNYSSELNVNALELDDSALYLCASYGLAGNEQFFGPGTRLTVL.

This clonotype was observed a handful of times. The rearrangement links TRBV25-1 to TRBJ2-7; 7 nucleotides align to TRBD2. Unmatched junction bases numbered 17, after V lost 6 bases and J lost 0 bases. The germline gives CDR1 MGHDK, CDR2 SYGVNS. This CDR3 comprises 18 residues. In nucleotides, the CDR3 is TGTGCCAGCAGCCCACCTTGGTCTAAGCGGGGCTACTCCTACGAGCAGTACTTC. Translating gives CASSPPWSKRGYSYEQYF.

This clonotype has a count of ten or more. The chain employs TRBV5-1 and TRBJ2-3, with D possibly being TRBD2 (6 bases). V shed 3 bases and J shed 3 bases, with 11 bases lying between them. Germline-derived CDR1 and CDR2 are SGHRS and YFSETQ. The CDR3 extends over 14 amino acids. The CDR3 bases are TGCGCCAGCAGCTCCCGACTAGTAACAGATACGCAGTATTTT. Its protein is CASSSRLVTDTQYF.

V gene TRBV5-1 combines with J gene TRBJ2-5; D unclear. V gave up 4 bases and J gave up 4 bases, with 17 bases separating them. This CDR3 comprises 15 residues. Germline V lookup: CDR1 SGHRS, CDR2 YFSETQ. CDR3 protein: CASSPTPSSVETQYF. The CDR3 bases are TGCGCCAGCAGCCCGACTCCCTCGAGTGTAGAGACCCAGTACTTC.

This clonotype has at least ten counts. The rearrangement links TRBV3-1 to TRBJ2-5; no firm D call. V dropped 3 bases and J dropped 5 bases, with 7 bases sitting between them. The CDR3 sequence is 12 residues long. Germline lookup yields CDR1 LGHDT and CDR2 YNNKEL (reference sequence). As DNA, the CDR3 is TGTGCCAGCAGCCAGCGACGGGAGACCCAGTACTTC. As protein: CASSQRRETQYF.

This clonotype was observed a few times. The V call is TRBV21-1, the J call TRBJ1-1; the D segment call TRBD1 is taken from the table without a DNA check. TRBV21-1 is a listed pseudogene. This CDR3 comprises 15 residues. In nucleotides, the CDR3 is TGTGCCAGCAGCTTTCGATGTTCCGGGAACACTGAAGCTTTCTTT. Encoded protein: CASSFRCSGNTEAFF.

This chain joins TRBV6-1 and TRBJ2-1; 10 bases agree with TRBD2. Trimming removed 1 base from V and 9 bases from J; junction bases left unmatched: 6. CDR3 length: 15 amino acids. Germline CDR1 and CDR2: MNHNS and SASEGT. Written as DNA, the CDR3 is TGTGCCAGCAGTGAAGGAGCTAGCGGGAGAACTGAGCAGTTCTTC. Translation gives CASSEGASGRTEQFF.

This rearrangement joins TRBV29-1 to TRBJ1-1; D uncertain. CDR3 length: 11 residues. Germline CDR1 is SQVTM and CDR2 is ANQGSEA. V lost 4 bases, J lost 1 base, and 4 bases lay in between. CDR3 amino acids: CSVGQNTEAFF. The CDR3 DNA reads TGCAGCGTTGGACAGAACACTGAAGCTTTCTTT.

The CDR3 DNA follows: TGCGCCAGCAGCCTAGGGACAGTTGACTCCTACGAGCAGTACTTC. Its protein is CASSLGTVDSYEQYF. The chain couples TRBV5-1 to TRBJ2-7; 7 bases align to TRBD1. Germline CDR1 SGHRS, CDR2 YFSETQ. Trimming at V came to 4 bases and at J to 0 bases, leaving 7 bases not matched to a gene. CDR3 length equals 15 residues.

The chain employs TRBV7-9 and TRBJ2-2; tentatively, D is TRBD2 (5 bases). V lost 5 bases and J lost 5, with 9 bases in between. The germline gives CDR1 SEHNR, CDR2 FQNEAQ (reference sequence). The CDR3 loop spans 13 amino acids. CDR3: CASSQDSTGELFF. Here the CDR3 DNA reads TGTGCCAGCAGCCAGGACTCAACCGGGGAGCTGTTTTTT.

The V call is TRBV6-5, the J call TRBJ1-1; D gene unclear. Germline V gene sequence: CDR1 MNHEY, CDR2 SVGAGI. The CDR3 totals 15 residues. V lost 1 base and J 4 bases, leaving 13 bases between the germline ends. The CDR3 coding sequence is TGTGCCAGCAGTTACTACCCCGGTCGGGGCACTGAAGCTTTCTTT. Residues: CASSYYPGRGTEAFF.

This clonotype was seen only a few times. The gene calls are TRBV12-3 or TRBV12-4 and TRBJ2-7; 9 bases line up with TRBD2. The CDR3 covers 13 residues. V trimming: 5 bases; J trimming: 9 bases; junction bases outside the gene matches: 8. The CDR3 loop reads CASSPGLAGGQYF. The CDR3 nucleotides are TGTGCCAGCAGTCCGGGACTAGCCGGGGGGCAGTACTTC.

The table lists this clonotype with a few counts. The J gene is TRBJ2-4, the V gene TRBV4-3; TRBD1 aligns across 10 bases. In germline, CDR1 is LGHNA, CDR2 YSLEER. The CDR3 is 16 residues long. V shed 4 bases, J shed 5 bases, and the junction held 8 bases outside the gene matches. The CDR3 nucleotides read TGCGCCAGCAGCCGGGTCAATGGACAGGGGGAAAACATTCAGTACTTC. It codes for CASSRVNGQGENIQYF.

This clonotype was counted ten times or more. V is TRBV14 and J is TRBJ1-5; D might be TRBD1 (5 bases). There are 13 residues in the CDR3. Trimming left V 3 bases short and J 3 bases short, with 6 bases between. CDR1 is SGHDN, CDR2 FVKESK, per germline. The CDR3 bases are TGTGCCAGCAGCCAGGGACCCAATCAGCCCCAGCATTTT. Its protein is CASSQGPNQPQHF.

This sequence joins TRBV20-1 and TRBJ1-2; no definite D call. V was cut by 5 bases and J by 0 bases, with 10 bases left in between. Per germline, CDR1 DFQATT and CDR2 SNEGSKA (reference sequence). The CDR3 consists of 13 residues. In DNA, the CDR3 is TGCAGTGCTCGACCGCCCGCTAACTATGGCTACACCTTC. It codes for CSARPPANYGYTF.

In this sample, this clonotype turned up a few times. The V and J genes are TRBV12-3 or TRBV12-4 and TRBJ1-2; D unclear. The CDR3 length is 14 residues. V dropped 3 bases and J dropped 2 bases, with 10 bases sitting between them. The CDR3 region has the DNA TGTGCCAGCAGTTTTTCCGATTTGAACTATGGCTACACCTTC. It yields the protein CASSFSDLNYGYTF.

This clonotype showed up just a few times. The chain is built from TRBV7-9 and TRBJ2-5, with 8 bases identical to TRBD2. The trim removed 1 base at V and 4 bases at J, leaving 2 bases unmatched. Germline V gene data show CDR1 as SEHNR and CDR2 as FQNEAQ (reference sequence). The CDR3 runs to 14 residues. CDR3 sequence reads: CASSLVAGGETQYF. The CDR3 bases are TGTGCCAGCAGCTTAGTCGCGGGGGGAGAGACCCAGTACTTC.

The rearrangement joins TRBV24-1 to TRBJ2-3, with D possibly being TRBD1 (6 bases). Germline loops: CDR1 KGHDR, CDR2 SFDVKD. V lost 0 bases and J 5 bases, leaving 17 bases between the germline ends. This CDR3 region has 17 residues. As DNA, the CDR3 is TGTGCCACCAGTGATTTGTCAGGGGCTGATCTCGGAGATACGCAGTATTTT. It specifies CATSDLSGADLGDTQYF.

This chain uses TRBV4-1 with TRBJ2-5; 9 bases map to TRBD1. This CDR3 has 18 amino acids. V lost 0 bases and J lost 1; bases outside the gene matches: 9. The germline CDR1 and CDR2 sequences are MGHRA and YSYEKL. CDR3: CASSQDRFGQGTQETQYF. In nucleotides, the CDR3 is TGCGCCAGCAGCCAAGACCGTTTCGGACAGGGGACCCAAGAGACCCAGTACTTC.

The chain joins TRBV28 to TRBJ2-7, with 7 bases aligning to TRBD1. CDR1 MDHEN and CDR2 SYDVKM come from the germline V gene. With 10 bases clipped from V and 5 bases from J, the junction kept 11 bases outside the gene matches. This CDR3 comprises 13 residues. The DNA for the CDR3 is TGTGCCACCATGACAGGGTTGTTGGACGAGCAGTACTTC. This sequence encodes CATMTGLLDEQYF. The entire variable domain, with the rest obtained from reference TRBV28 and TRBJ2-7, is as follows: DVKVTQSSRYLVKRTGEKVFLECVQDMDHENMFWYRQDPGLGLRLIYFSYDVKMKEKGDIPEGYSVSREKKERFSLILESASTNQTSMYLCATMTGLLDEQYFGPGTRLTVT.

The rearrangement joins TRBV4-1 to TRBJ2-2; D is uncertain. This CDR3 is built from 14 residues. Looked up from germline, CDR1 is MGHRA and CDR2 is YSYEKL. Trimming pared 3 bases from V and 6 bases from J, leaving 11 bases between. The CDR3 coding sequence is TGCGCCAGCAGCCATTTAGGAGCAGCCGGGGAGCTGTTTTTT. Translation: CASSHLGAAGELFF.